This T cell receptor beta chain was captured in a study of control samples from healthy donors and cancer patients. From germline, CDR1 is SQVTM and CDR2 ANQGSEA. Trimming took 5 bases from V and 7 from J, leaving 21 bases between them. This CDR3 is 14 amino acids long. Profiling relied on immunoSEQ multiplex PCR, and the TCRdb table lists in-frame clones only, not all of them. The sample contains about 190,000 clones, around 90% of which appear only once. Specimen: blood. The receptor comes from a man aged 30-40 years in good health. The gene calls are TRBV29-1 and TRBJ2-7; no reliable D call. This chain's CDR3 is CSVPRSSPLGEQYF. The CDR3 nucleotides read TGCAGCGTTCCCAGGTCTAGTCCCTTGGGGGAGCAGTACTTC.